The clone carrying this T cell receptor beta chain has just a few counts. Its antigen remains unidentified. Germline V gives CDR1 ENHRY, CDR2 SYGVKD. The V end was cut by 7 bases, the J end by 4 bases, with 7 bases between. The length of the CDR3 is 11 residues. The data were taken from a study of CD8 T cells in ankylosing spondylitis. It was by quantitative 5'-RACE with molecular barcodes that TCR beta libraries were made. TCRdb recomputed calls from the 5' RACE reads with MiXCR, one row per CDR3 protein. The repertoire holds around 300,000 distinct CDR3 sequences, with 14% to 15% as singletons. Broader study findings: For ankylosing spondylitis blood, a TCR beta motif of about 8 highly homologous variants appeared characteristic. Earlier studies detected some motif variants in reactive arthritis synovial fluid and blood.

The TCR originated in a male donor with ankylosing spondylitis or in good health (not recorded which). Sequencing was carried out using blood, either unsorted or a sorted T cell fraction (not recorded which). This chain links TRBV10-3 with TRBJ1-1; D perhaps matches TRBD1 (6 bases). In DNA form, the CDR3 reads TGTGCCATCAAGGGGGGCACTGAAGCTTTCTTT. Protein sequence: CAIKGGTEAFF.